The source of this T cell receptor beta chain is a study of shared clonotypes between healthy human individuals. Findings and caveats of the study: The diversity represented, both genetic and in exposure history, was limited by few donors. The study generally estimated greater richness for naive than memory subsets.

V lost 4 bases and J 5 bases, leaving 17 bases between the germline ends. Germline CDR1 reads SGDLS; CDR2 reads YYNGEE. The CDR3 runs to 15 residues. CD45RO-negative cells were positively selected for CCR7, leaving out terminally differentiated effector memory CD45RA+ cells. Researchers ran the assay at a deep level. Once extracted for a subset, genomic DNA was divided evenly among several immunoSEQ plates. Profiling relied on immunoSEQ multiplex PCR, and the TCRdb table lists in-frame clones only, not all of them. The sample gives about 2.2 million clones, 90% to 95% of which show up once; 1.5% to 2% is in the top ten. Points on this clone: The antigen is unknown.

The receptor was isolated from a man aged 18 to 35 in good health. Some clones in this sample may be carry-over from other donors' samples. Input material: naive CD8+ T cells from PBMCs. This chain joins TRBV9 and TRBJ2-3; the D is unclear. The CDR3 sequence: CASSLLSPVGDTQYF. CDR3 DNA: TGTGCCAGCAGCCTATTAAGCCCTGTAGGAGATACGCAGTATTTT. The entire variable domain, with the rest obtained from reference TRBV9 and TRBJ2-3, is as follows: DSGVTQTPKHLITATGQRVTLRCSPRSGDLSVYWYQQSLDQGLQFLIQYYNGEERAKGNILERFSAQQFPDLHSELNLSSLELGDSALYFCASSLLSPVGDTQYFGPGTRLTVL.